Shown below are 12 T cell receptor beta chains from a single sample sequenced in a study of OX40 agonist ivuxolimab in advanced cancers. The table came from immunoSEQ multiplex PCR; TCRdb's copy has only in-frame clones and leaves some out. The repertoire includes about 62,000 clones, 82% of them detected once, and 5.5% sits in the top ten. Here the sequenced sample was CD4+ or CD8+ T cells sorted from blood, taken in a trial of the OX40 agonist ivuxolimab. The receptors shown here come from an adult with an advanced solid tumor such as melanoma, head and neck, liver or kidney cancer.

The chain recombines TRBV14 with TRBJ2-1; no firm D call. The length of the CDR3 is 10 residues. V lost 8 bases and J lost 7, with 6 bases in between. The germline CDR1 and CDR2 sequences are SGHDN and FVKESK. The CDR3 reads CASGDNEQFF. The CDR3 DNA is TGTGCCAGCGGGGATAATGAGCAGTTCTTC.

The V gene is TRBV25-1, the J gene TRBJ1-1; TRBD1 is a possible D gene (6 bases). The CDR3 has 15 residues. CDR1 is MGHDK and CDR2 is SYGVNS in the germline V gene. With 3 bases removed from V and 3 bases from J, the gap between germline ends came to 14 bases. Here the CDR3 reads CASSDHGGGHTEAFF. CDR3 bases: TGTGCCAGCAGTGACCACGGTGGGGGCCACACTGAAGCTTTCTTT. Variable domain in full (rest from reference TRBV25-1 and TRBJ1-1): EADIYQTPRYLVIGTGKKITLECSQTMGHDKMYWYQQDPGMELHLIHYSYGVNSTEKGDLSSESTVSRIRTEHFPLTLESARPSHTSQYLCASSDHGGGHTEAFFGQGTRLTVV.

The chain recombines TRBV13 with TRBJ1-1; D is uncertain. The germline V gene has CDR1 PRHDT and CDR2 FYEKMQ (reference sequence). V lost 4 bases, J lost 6 bases, and 12 bases lay in between. The CDR3 is 13 residues long. CDR3 sequence reads: CASSSQSDAEAFF. The CDR3 region has the DNA TGTGCCAGCAGCTCCCAGTCCGACGCTGAAGCTTTCTTT.

This chain joins TRBV7-6 and TRBJ2-7, with TRBD1 matching 10 bases. This CDR3 comprises 16 residues. The V segment lost 1 base and the J segment 3 bases; nucleotides outside the gene matches: 6. Germline-derived CDR1 and CDR2 are SGHVS and FNYEAQ. CDR3 in DNA: TGTGCCAGCAGCTTAGAGGGGACAGGGGTTATCTACGAGCAGTACGTC. Its translation is CASSLEGTGVIYEQYV.

The chain recombines TRBV27 with TRBJ2-2; TRBD2 is a possible D gene (6 bases). The length of the CDR3 is 14 residues. Trimming took off 6 bases at V and 2 bases at J, with 10 bases between the two ends. The V gene's germline CDR1 is MNHEY and CDR2 SMNVEV (reference sequence). CDR3 sequence (DNA): TGTGCCAGCAGACCGGGACTCAACACCGGGGAGCTGTTTTTT. This translates into CASRPGLNTGELFF.

This chain links TRBV6-1 with TRBJ1-1; the D gene is possibly TRBD1 (6 bases). CDR1 MNHNS and CDR2 SASEGT come from the germline V gene. This CDR3 is built from 16 residues. Trimming cost V 1 base and J 1 base, with 13 bases left between them. The CDR3 nucleotides are TGTGCCAGCAGTGAAGAACCGCACAGGGCGAACACTGAAGCTTTCTTT. This codes for CASSEEPHRANTEAFF.

The chain recombines TRBV27 with TRBJ2-1; D is uncertain. Germline V gene lookup returns CDR1 MNHEY and CDR2 SMNVEV (reference sequence). There are 15 residues in the CDR3. V was shortened by 6 bases and J by 7 bases, with 19 bases between the two germline ends. The CDR3 is CASSRAWGGFNEQFF. Written as DNA, the CDR3 is TGTGCCAGCAGCCGGGCTTGGGGTGGTTTTAATGAGCAGTTCTTC.

In its sample, this clone was seen once. V and J are TRBV2 and TRBJ2-1; no clear D gene. The ends were cut back, 6 bases at V and 5 bases at J, with 11 bases in the middle. Germline lookup yields CDR1 SNHLY and CDR2 FYNNEI. The length of the CDR3 is 13 residues. In DNA form, the CDR3 reads TGTGCCAGCAGCTACGTCCGCGACAATGAGCAGTTCTTC. Residues: CASSYVRDNEQFF.

The chain has TRBV7-6 and TRBJ1-1; D remains ambiguous. Trimming stripped 5 bases from V and 4 bases from J, with 11 bases between. The length of the CDR3 is 13 residues. Germline loops: CDR1 SGHVS, CDR2 FNYEAQ. CDR3 in DNA: TGTGCCAGCAGCGCGGCGGTAGGCACTGAAGCTTTCTTT. Its protein product is CASSAAVGTEAFF.

The chain combines TRBV28 with TRBJ1-1; 9 nucleotides align to TRBD1. The CDR3 runs to 15 residues. Germline V CDR1 and CDR2: MDHEN, SYDVKM. V gave up 6 bases and J gave up 6 bases; unmatched junction bases: 11. The CDR3 nucleotides read TGTGCCAGCAGCCTTACGGACAGGGGAGGGTCTGAAGCTTTCTTT. Translating gives CASSLTDRGGSEAFF.

J is TRBJ2-7 and V is TRBV11-2, with D unclear. This CDR3 is 16 amino acids long. Germline loops: CDR1 SGHAT, CDR2 FQNNGV. V dropped 5 bases and J dropped 0 bases, with 17 bases sitting between them. DNA for the CDR3: TGTGCCAGCAGCCCGACGGTAGGGTTTAGCTCCTACGAGCAGTACGTC. Translation gives CASSPTVGFSSYEQYV.

In DNA form, the CDR3 reads TGTGCCAGCAGTTCTGAAGGACAGGGAAGAAGGACCCAGCATTTT. This codes for CASSSEGQGRRTQHF. The V call is TRBV2, the J call TRBJ1-5; 8 nucleotides align to TRBD1. V trimming: 5 bases; J trimming: 11 bases; junction bases outside the gene matches: 14. Germline V gives CDR1 SNHLY, CDR2 FYNNEI. The CDR3 spans 15 residues.